Listed below are T cell receptor beta chains from one sample, sequenced in a study of immune characterization of retroperitoneal liposarcoma. TCRdb ran MiXCR on the PCR reads and lists one entry per CDR3 protein. The top ten hold 9% to 9.5% of the sample, which has more than 9,000 distinct CDR3 sequences, 27% seen once. The specimen was tumor tissue. These receptors all come from a female donor with retroperitoneal liposarcoma. Each CDR3 is given with its conserved first and last residue.

v_call: TRBV11-2
cdr3_aa: CASSPRGEGFAETQFF

v_call: TRBV6-1
cdr3_aa: CASSWGIRETQFF

v_call: TRBV28
cdr3_aa: CASSLMGTSGGASYNEQYF

v_call: TRBV7-6
cdr3_aa: CASSLEVRGYEQYF

v_call: TRBV25-1
cdr3_aa: CASSAPSGTGYEQYF

v_call: TRBV12-3/TRBV12-4
cdr3_aa: CASSFGRVSAWFF

v_call: TRBV10-2
cdr3_aa: CASSEGGGFNEQYF

v_call: TRBV6-5
cdr3_aa: CASSYSWTGVYEQFF

v_call: TRBV12-3/TRBV12-4
cdr3_aa: CASSPTYVSAEAFF

v_call: TRBV6-6
cdr3_aa: CASSYSLAGDRDEQYF

v_call: TRBV7-8
cdr3_aa: CASSFPRKGATYNEQYF

v_call: TRBV6-1
cdr3_aa: CASSEHRGTGELFF

v_call: TRBV11-3
cdr3_aa: CASSLGTSGSSDTQYF

v_call: TRBV10-2
cdr3_aa: CASKGEETQYF

v_call: TRBV6-1
cdr3_aa: CASAEGSSYEQYF

v_call: TRBV6-5
cdr3_aa: CASSYGTGGYNEQFF

v_call: TRBV10-2
cdr3_aa: CASSSGQGETQYF

v_call: TRBV7-3
cdr3_aa: CASSPPGEGAPRDEQFF

v_call: TRBV27
cdr3_aa: CASSSPGQGQSTQYF

v_call: TRBV6-1
cdr3_aa: CASSERADYNEQYF

v_call: TRBV6-1
cdr3_aa: CASSEVWGNEQFF

v_call: TRBV7-9
cdr3_aa: CASSSTRAPRADTQYF

v_call: TRBV12-3/TRBV12-4
cdr3_aa: CASSLSGIAYNEQFF

v_call: TRBV6-7
cdr3_aa: CARPGGDIIHPSTF

v_call: TRBV6-7
cdr3_aa: CASSYSFNVCYQPQHF

v_call: TRBV6-1
cdr3_aa: CASSPRTGFSSYEQFF

v_call: TRBV27
cdr3_aa: CASSPFMGGPDNEQFF

v_call: TRBV7-2
cdr3_aa: CASSLSSGQGKNIQFF

v_call: TRBV10-1
cdr3_aa: CASSYGTSRNEQFF

v_call: TRBV7-2
cdr3_aa: CASSLYPSGRAANEQYF

v_call: TRBV7-3
cdr3_aa: CASSLSPGGRINEQFF

v_call: TRBV6-6
cdr3_aa: CASSYSSRNQPQHF

v_call: TRBV11-2
cdr3_aa: CASTPGTSGLNEQYF

v_call: TRBV24-1
cdr3_aa: CATSDPRREQFF

v_call: TRBV7-3
cdr3_aa: CASSVGGVGTVELFF

v_call: TRBV6-1
cdr3_aa: CASSFGTPPVEQYF

v_call: TRBV6-2/TRBV6-3
cdr3_aa: CASKVSGGGDEQYF

v_call: TRBV6-1
cdr3_aa: CASSEGAFSGNTIYF

v_call: TRBV12-3/TRBV12-4
cdr3_aa: CASSLRQLETQFF

v_call: TRBV6-5
cdr3_aa: CASTFLYEQYF

v_call: TRBV7-4
cdr3_aa: CASSFSSNQPQHF

v_call: TRBV7-9
cdr3_aa: CASSWEYREQFF

v_call: TRBV7-2
cdr3_aa: CASSVEEGAYEQYF

v_call: TRBV7-6
cdr3_aa: CASSLSDTSYEQYF

v_call: TRBV4-1
cdr3_aa: CASVERTGGHEQYF

v_call: TRBV12-3/TRBV12-4
cdr3_aa: CASSPRGTGLAKNIQYF

v_call: TRBV12-3/TRBV12-4
cdr3_aa: CASTTADGAQTQYF

v_call: TRBV7-6
cdr3_aa: CASSLGTETYEQFF

v_call: TRBV6-6
cdr3_aa: CASSYRAGFEDSYNSPLHF

v_call: TRBV6-9
cdr3_aa: CASSPKGWAKNIQFF

v_call: TRBV12-5
cdr3_aa: CASGSAGGYYGYTF